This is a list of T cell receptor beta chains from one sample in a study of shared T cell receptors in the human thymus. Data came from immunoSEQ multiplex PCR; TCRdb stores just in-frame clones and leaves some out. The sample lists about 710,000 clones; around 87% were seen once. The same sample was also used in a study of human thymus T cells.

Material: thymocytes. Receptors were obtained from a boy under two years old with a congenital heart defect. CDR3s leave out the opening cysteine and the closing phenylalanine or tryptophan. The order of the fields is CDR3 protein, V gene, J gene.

CDR3 protein: ASSEPGGVYNEQF
V gene: TRBV2
J gene: TRBJ2-1

CDR3 protein: SARQEDTQY
V gene: TRBV20-1
J gene: TRBJ2-3

CDR3 protein: ASSLGLAWHEQF
V gene: TRBV28
J gene: TRBJ2-1

CDR3 protein: SVVGATEAF
V gene: TRBV29-1
J gene: TRBJ1-1

CDR3 protein: ASSFRTSDNEQF
V gene: TRBV5-6
J gene: TRBJ2-1

CDR3 protein: ASRKGVGDTEAF
V gene: TRBV6-5
J gene: TRBJ1-1

CDR3 protein: ASSKTGMGNQPQH
V gene: TRBV6-5
J gene: TRBJ1-5

CDR3 protein: ASSRKQGAAQY
V gene: TRBV5-1
J gene: TRBJ2-5

CDR3 protein: ASSLETYVGALRTDTQY
V gene: TRBV11-2
J gene: TRBJ2-3

CDR3 protein: AVLGGSGELF
V gene: TRBV19
J gene: TRBJ2-2

CDR3 protein: ASSRTSGRFNNEQF
V gene: TRBV4-3
J gene: TRBJ2-1

CDR3 protein: ASRNRGSDYGYT
V gene: TRBV5-6
J gene: TRBJ1-2

CDR3 protein: AWRDGLGAQY
V gene: TRBV30
J gene: TRBJ2-3

CDR3 protein: ASSPLWQNTGELF
V gene: TRBV18
J gene: TRBJ2-2

CDR3 protein: ASSDLVRTGVLGYEQY
V gene: TRBV6-1
J gene: TRBJ2-7

CDR3 protein: ASSRRPTGLQPQH
V gene: TRBV5-8
J gene: TRBJ1-5

CDR3 protein: ASSRSGADNEQF
V gene: TRBV6-5
J gene: TRBJ2-1

CDR3 protein: ASSRTGSTDTQY
V gene: TRBV5-1
J gene: TRBJ2-3

CDR3 protein: ASSPSPTSGGIDTQY
V gene: TRBV13
J gene: TRBJ2-3

CDR3 protein: ASSQGLAGGPAYEQY
V gene: TRBV4-3
J gene: TRBJ2-7

CDR3 protein: AISPLQGKDQPQH
V gene: TRBV10-3
J gene: TRBJ1-5

CDR3 protein: ASSLPGVNAEAF
V gene: TRBV7-2
J gene: TRBJ1-1

CDR3 protein: ASSPGTNSDTQY
V gene: TRBV4-1
J gene: TRBJ2-3

CDR3 protein: ASSDAGSYNEQF
V gene: TRBV19
J gene: TRBJ2-1

CDR3 protein: ASSKRDAYEQY
V gene: TRBV7-6
J gene: .

CDR3 protein: ASSHRLAGNSYEQY
V gene: TRBV4-2
J gene: TRBJ2-7

CDR3 protein: ASSLAAGYTETQY
V gene: TRBV5-6
J gene: TRBJ2-5

CDR3 protein: ASSSPKLARGVYEQF
V gene: TRBV28
J gene: TRBJ2-1

CDR3 protein: ASSPPDRVNEQF
V gene: TRBV18
J gene: TRBJ2-1

CDR3 protein: ASGKEGREQY
V gene: TRBV14
J gene: TRBJ2-7

CDR3 protein: ASSLRGRKNIQY
V gene: TRBV27
J gene: TRBJ2-4

CDR3 protein: ASSPVAGGSEQY
V gene: TRBV19
J gene: TRBJ2-7

CDR3 protein: TSSLLGQGGGYT
V gene: TRBV1
J gene: TRBJ1-2

CDR3 protein: ASTRGQGHPHRGNTIY
V gene: TRBV19
J gene: TRBJ1-3

CDR3 protein: ASSVGGGNEQF
V gene: TRBV25-1
J gene: TRBJ2-1

CDR3 protein: ASSRQGRLGTQY
V gene: TRBV6-1
J gene: TRBJ2-5

CDR3 protein: ASSLGACSYEQY
V gene: TRBV5-5
J gene: TRBJ2-7

CDR3 protein: ASTRGQGISEKLF
V gene: TRBV25-1
J gene: TRBJ1-4

CDR3 protein: ASRSQVNTEAF
V gene: TRBV4-3
J gene: TRBJ1-1

CDR3 protein: ASSIVAGGLSYNEQF
V gene: TRBV19
J gene: TRBJ2-1